The rows below give T cell receptor beta chains drawn from one sample of a study of T cell responses to AZD1222 COVID-19 vaccine. The assay was immunoSEQ multiplex PCR, and TCRdb's table has in-frame clones only and misses some. Found here are roughly 100,000 clones, roughly 88% of them singletons; the top ten hold 13%. The source was peripheral blood, collected on day 0 of AZD1222 vaccination. These receptors were taken from an adult in good health. Both conserved end residues are part of each CDR3. Fields, in order: CDR3 DNA, CDR3 protein, D gene, J gene, clone size, V gene. A D gene is named only where the DNA matches it firmly. Clone sizes are given selectively: once, few, many, or a class where the clone is expanded.

TGTGCCAGTACTTTAGGTGGCATTCAGTACTTC,CASTLGGIQYF,.,TRBJ2-4,.,TRBV19
TGTGCCAGCACCCAGGGCACTGAAGCTTTCTTT,CASTQGTEAFF,.,TRBJ1-1,.,TRBV27
TGTGCCAGCAGCCAAGAACCCGGGAATGAAAAACTGTTTTTT,CASSQEPGNEKLFF,.,TRBJ1-4,.,TRBV3-1/TRBV3-2
TGTGCCAGCACCGTGGCCGGGGAGCTGTTTTTT,CASTVAGELFF,.,TRBJ2-2,.,TRBV5-4
TGTGCCAGTAGTATACAGGGGGCAGGGGTCGGTGAGCAGTTCTTC,CASSIQGAGVGEQFF,TRBD1,TRBJ2-1,.,TRBV19
TGTGCCAGCAGCTTATTCAGTAGGTCAACTAATGAAAAACTGTTTTTT,CASSLFSRSTNEKLFF,.,TRBJ1-4,once,TRBV7-8
TGTGCCAGTAGTGAAACAGGGGAGGTTGACAATCAGCCCCAGCATTTT,CASSETGEVDNQPQHF,TRBD1,TRBJ1-5,.,TRBV19
TGCGCCAGCAGCCAAGAGGTGGGGGCCGGGGAGCTGTTTTTT,CASSQEVGAGELFF,.,TRBJ2-2,.,TRBV4-3
TGTGCCAGCAGTTTAGCGCTACAGAGGAAAGCTTTCTTT,CASSLALQRKAFF,.,TRBJ1-1,.,TRBV12-3/TRBV12-4
TGCAGCGCCTCCGGAGGTAGCGGGGGTTTCGGGGAGACCCAGTACTTC,CSASGGSGGFGETQYF,TRBD2,TRBJ2-5,once,TRBV29-1
TGTGCCAGCAATCCCACTCCTGCATCTGGGAGCTACACCTTC,CASNPTPASGSYTF,.,TRBJ1-2,.,TRBV6-5
TGTGCCAGCAGTGAGAGGGTACCTCACCAGTTCTTC,CASSERVPHQFF,.,TRBJ2-1,once,TRBV2
TGTGCCAGCAGCCTAAACCTAGCGGGGGGTTTCGATGAGCAGTTCTTC,CASSLNLAGGFDEQFF,TRBD2,TRBJ2-1,.,TRBV4-2
TGTGCCAGCAGTGCAACAGGGCCTGGAAACACCATATATTTT,CASSATGPGNTIYF,.,TRBJ1-3,.,TRBV25-1
TGCGCCAGCAGCTTTGCCGGGACAGCAGACTATGGCTACACCTTC,CASSFAGTADYGYTF,TRBD1,TRBJ1-2,few,TRBV5-1
TGTGCCAGCAGCCCTAAGCACCCGAACACTGAAGCTTTCTTT,CASSPKHPNTEAFF,.,TRBJ1-1,.,TRBV5-6
TGTGCCAGCAGCCGCACCCCTGTGGGGGGGAACACTGAAGCTTTCTTT,CASSRTPVGGNTEAFF,.,TRBJ1-1,.,TRBV7-9
TGTGCCAGCAGTTTATGGGGACAGGGGGGTGGCTACACCTTC,CASSLWGQGGGYTF,TRBD1,TRBJ1-2,.,TRBV27
TGTGCCTCTTGGACAGCTAGCTCTGGAAACACCATATATTTT,CASWTASSGNTIYF,.,TRBJ1-3,.,TRBV6-5
TGTGCCAGCAGCCAAGATCGAAGGGTCACCGGGGAGCTGTTTTTT,CASSQDRRVTGELFF,.,TRBJ2-2,.,TRBV3-1/TRBV3-2
TGCGCCAGCAGCCCCGGGACAGGCCCTAACTATGGCTACACCTTC,CASSPGTGPNYGYTF,TRBD1,TRBJ1-2,.,TRBV5-1
TGTGCCTGGACCCGCAGGGGCCGGAACACTGAAGCTTTCTTT,CAWTRRGRNTEAFF,.,TRBJ1-1,once,TRBV30
TGTGCCAGTAGTATCAGAGGGAATGGCTACACCTTC,CASSIRGNGYTF,.,TRBJ1-2,.,TRBV19
TGTGCCCTGCGGCGGGCGGGGGGACACAATGAGCAGTTCTTC,CALRRAGGHNEQFF,TRBD2,TRBJ2-1,.,TRBV6-5
TGTGCCAGTAAAGTCATGGGCAACATGAACACTGAAGCTTTCTTT,CASKVMGNMNTEAFF,.,TRBJ1-1,.,TRBV19
TGCAGCGTGGGGACAGGAGATAATTCACCCCTCCACTTT,CSVGTGDNSPLHF,TRBD1,TRBJ1-6,.,TRBV29-1
TGTGCCAGCAGCGGAACAGGGGGCCACACCGGGGAGCTGTTTTTT,CASSGTGGHTGELFF,TRBD1,TRBJ2-2,.,TRBV5-5
TGCAGTGCGGGACAGAGCTATGGCTACACCTTC,CSAGQSYGYTF,TRBD1,TRBJ1-2,.,TRBV20-1
TGCAGTGCTAGTGAGGTGAGCCTAAAGAACTATGGCTACACCTTC,CSASEVSLKNYGYTF,.,TRBJ1-2,.,TRBV20-1
TGTGCCAGCAGCACGGGGGGACAGAGGAACACTGAAGCTTTCTTT,CASSTGGQRNTEAFF,TRBD1,TRBJ1-1,.,TRBV5-4
TGTGCCAGCAGTGACGAAGGGGGACCCTACGAGCAGTACTTC,CASSDEGGPYEQYF,.,TRBJ2-7,.,TRBV2
TGCAGCGTTGATCCCACAGGGATTTACAATGAGCAGTTCTTC,CSVDPTGIYNEQFF,.,TRBJ2-1,.,TRBV29-1
TGTGCCAGCAGCTACGGACAGGGCACAGATACGCAGTATTTT,CASSYGQGTDTQYF,TRBD1,TRBJ2-3,.,TRBV9
TGCGCCAGCAGCTCCGGGGAACACCAAGAGACCCAGTACTTC,CASSSGEHQETQYF,.,TRBJ2-5,.,TRBV4-1
TGTGCCATCAGTGATGGGACAGGGGGCGAGCAGTACTTC,CAISDGTGGEQYF,TRBD1,TRBJ2-7,.,TRBV10-3
TGTGCCAGCAGCTTTAATAGGAACACTGAAGCTTTCTTT,CASSFNRNTEAFF,.,TRBJ1-1,.,TRBV5-8
TGTGCCAGCTGCAGGGGGGACTATAACACCGGGGAGCTGTTTTTT,CASCRGDYNTGELFF,.,TRBJ2-2,.,TRBV5-5
TGTGCCAGTACCCATCGGGGAGAAGCTAACTATGGCTACACCTTC,CASTHRGEANYGYTF,.,TRBJ1-2,.,TRBV19
TGTGCCAGCAGCACAGCCGGGACAGAGAACAATGAGCAGTTCTTC,CASSTAGTENNEQFF,TRBD1,TRBJ2-1,.,TRBV11-2
TGTGCCACCAGCAGAGGGGAGGGCGGCGGCTACACCTTC,CATSRGEGGGYTF,.,TRBJ1-2,.,TRBV15
TGTGCCAGCAGTTTAATGGGGGGACCGAACACTGAAGCTTTCTTT,CASSLMGGPNTEAFF,.,TRBJ1-1,.,TRBV28
TGTGCCAGCAGTAGTCAGGGGGGGACTGAAGCTTTCTTT,CASSSQGGTEAFF,TRBD1,TRBJ1-1,.,TRBV6-5
TGCGCCAGCAGCCAAGACAGATATAGCAATCAGCCCCAGCATTTT,CASSQDRYSNQPQHF,.,TRBJ1-5,few,TRBV4-3
TGCGCCAGCAGCTGGGGGAACACTGAAGCTTTCTTT,CASSWGNTEAFF,.,TRBJ1-1,.,TRBV4-3
TGTGCCAGCAGCTTGGGATTTGACAGGGGGCTTGATTCACCCCTCCACTTT,CASSLGFDRGLDSPLHF,TRBD1,TRBJ1-6,.,TRBV5-6
TGTGCCAGCTCACCAAGAGTTCGCCTTACTAATGAAAAACTGTTTTTT,CASSPRVRLTNEKLFF,.,TRBJ1-4,.,TRBV18
TGTGCCAGCAGCTTAGGGTGGTCGAATGGCTACACCTTC,CASSLGWSNGYTF,.,TRBJ1-2,.,TRBV7-9
TGTGCCAGCAGCTTAGCAGTCGGGACAGGGGAGACCCAGTACTTC,CASSLAVGTGETQYF,TRBD1,TRBJ2-5,.,TRBV7-6
TGCAGCGTTGCCACTTCCCGGGCTCAAAATGGCTACACCTTC,CSVATSRAQNGYTF,.,TRBJ1-2,.,TRBV29-1
TGTGCCAGCAGCCAAGGTTCTTCCCCGAACACTGAAGCTTTCTTT,CASSQGSSPNTEAFF,.,TRBJ1-1,.,TRBV14
TGTGCCAGCAGCCAAGACTTGGTAGTAGCGGGTACTAGCACAGATACGCAGTATTTT,CASSQDLVVAGTSTDTQYF,TRBD2,TRBJ2-3,.,TRBV4-2
TGTGCCAGCAGACCACAGGGGGTAGAAAAACTGTTTTTT,CASRPQGVEKLFF,TRBD1,TRBJ1-4,.,TRBV6-6
TGTGCCAGCAGAACAGGGGGTGAGAACTATGGCTACACCTTC,CASRTGGENYGYTF,TRBD1,TRBJ1-2,.,TRBV28
TGTGCCAGCAGCCGGGGGCCCGGGGCTAATCAGCCCCAGCATTTT,CASSRGPGANQPQHF,.,TRBJ1-5,.,TRBV2